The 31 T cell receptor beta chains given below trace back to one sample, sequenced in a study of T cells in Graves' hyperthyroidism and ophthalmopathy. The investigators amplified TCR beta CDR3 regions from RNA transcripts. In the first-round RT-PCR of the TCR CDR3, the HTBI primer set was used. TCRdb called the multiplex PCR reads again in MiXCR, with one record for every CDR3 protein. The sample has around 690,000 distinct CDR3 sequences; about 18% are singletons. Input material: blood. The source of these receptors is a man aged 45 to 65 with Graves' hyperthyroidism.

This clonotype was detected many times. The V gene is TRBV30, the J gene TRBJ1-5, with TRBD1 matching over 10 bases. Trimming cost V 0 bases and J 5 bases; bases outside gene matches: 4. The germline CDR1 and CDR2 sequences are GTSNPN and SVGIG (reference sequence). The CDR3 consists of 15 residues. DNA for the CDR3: TGTGCCTGGAGTGTGCGGGACAGGGGTTATCAGCCCCAGCATTTT. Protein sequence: CAWSVRDRGYQPQHF.

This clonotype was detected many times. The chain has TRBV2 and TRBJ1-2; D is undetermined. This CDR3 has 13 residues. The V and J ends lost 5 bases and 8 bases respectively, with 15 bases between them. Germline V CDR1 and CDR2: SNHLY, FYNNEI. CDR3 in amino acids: CASSTDGRRGYTF. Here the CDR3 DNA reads TGTGCCAGCAGTACAGACGGGAGACGGGGCTACACCTTC.

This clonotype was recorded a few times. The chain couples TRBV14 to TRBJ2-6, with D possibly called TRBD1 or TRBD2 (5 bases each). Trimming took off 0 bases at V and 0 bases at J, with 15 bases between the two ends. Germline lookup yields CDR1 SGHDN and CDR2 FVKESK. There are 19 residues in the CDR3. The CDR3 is CASSQEPIGAYSGANVLTF. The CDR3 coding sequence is TGTGCCAGCAGCCAAGAGCCCATCGGGGCCTACTCTGGGGCCAACGTCCTGACTTTC.

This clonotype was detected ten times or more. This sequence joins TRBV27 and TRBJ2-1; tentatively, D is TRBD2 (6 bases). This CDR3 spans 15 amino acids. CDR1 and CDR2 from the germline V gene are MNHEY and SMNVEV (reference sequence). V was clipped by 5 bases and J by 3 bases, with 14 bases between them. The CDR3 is CASSIPGLYYNEQFF. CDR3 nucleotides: TGTGCCAGCAGTATACCGGGACTCTACTACAATGAGCAGTTCTTC.

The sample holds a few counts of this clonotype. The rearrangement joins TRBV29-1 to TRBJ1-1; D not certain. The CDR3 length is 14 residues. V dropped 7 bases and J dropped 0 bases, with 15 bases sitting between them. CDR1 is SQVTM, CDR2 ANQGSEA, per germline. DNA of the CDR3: TGCAGCGCGGACGACTCCTCTATGAACACTGAAGCTTTCTTT. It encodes CSADDSSMNTEAFF.

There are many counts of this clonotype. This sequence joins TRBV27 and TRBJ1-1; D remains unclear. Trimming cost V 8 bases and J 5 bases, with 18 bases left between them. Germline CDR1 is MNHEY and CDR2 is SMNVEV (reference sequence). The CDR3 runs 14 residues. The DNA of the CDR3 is TGTGCCAGCGGGAAAGTCGGGATCGGAACTGAAGCTTTCTTT. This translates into CASGKVGIGTEAFF.

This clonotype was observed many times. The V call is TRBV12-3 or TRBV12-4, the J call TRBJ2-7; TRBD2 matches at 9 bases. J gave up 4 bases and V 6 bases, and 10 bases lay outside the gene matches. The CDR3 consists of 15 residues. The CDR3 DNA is TGTGCCAGCAGCCCGGCGGGAGGGCGAAAGTACGAGCAGTACTTC. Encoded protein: CASSPAGGRKYEQYF.

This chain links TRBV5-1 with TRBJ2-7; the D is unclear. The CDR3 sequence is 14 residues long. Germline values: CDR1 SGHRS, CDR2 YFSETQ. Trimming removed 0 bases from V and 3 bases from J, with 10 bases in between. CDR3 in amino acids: CASSLEQMIYEQYF. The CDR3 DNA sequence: TGCGCCAGCAGCTTGGAACAGATGATCTACGAGCAGTACTTC.

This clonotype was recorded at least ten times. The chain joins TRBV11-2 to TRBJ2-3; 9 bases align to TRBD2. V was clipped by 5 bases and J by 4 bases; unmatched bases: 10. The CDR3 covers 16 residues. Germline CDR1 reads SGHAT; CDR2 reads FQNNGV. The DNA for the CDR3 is TGTGCCAGCAGCCTCAGACTAGCGGAAACCCCAGATACGCAGTATTTT. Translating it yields CASSLRLAETPDTQYF.

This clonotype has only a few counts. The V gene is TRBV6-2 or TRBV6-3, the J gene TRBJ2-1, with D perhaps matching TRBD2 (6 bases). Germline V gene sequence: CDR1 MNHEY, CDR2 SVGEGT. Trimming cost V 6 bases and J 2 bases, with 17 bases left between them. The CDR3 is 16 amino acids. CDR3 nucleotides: TGTGCCAGCAGCTCTCAACTAGGGACTCCCTACAATGAGCAGTTCTTC. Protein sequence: CASSSQLGTPYNEQFF.

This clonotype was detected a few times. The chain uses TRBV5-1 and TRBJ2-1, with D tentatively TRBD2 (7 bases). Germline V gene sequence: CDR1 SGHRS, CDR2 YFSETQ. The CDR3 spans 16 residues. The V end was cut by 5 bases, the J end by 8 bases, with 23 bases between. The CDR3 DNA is TGCGCCAGCAGTCCCCCTGTTGGGGGCGGGGGCGATGAGCAGTTCTTC. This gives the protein CASSPPVGGGGDEQFF.

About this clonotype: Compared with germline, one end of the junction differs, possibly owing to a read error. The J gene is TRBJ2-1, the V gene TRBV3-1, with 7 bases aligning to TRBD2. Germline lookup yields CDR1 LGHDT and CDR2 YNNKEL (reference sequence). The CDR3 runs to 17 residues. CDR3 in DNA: TGTGCCAACAGCCAAGCGTATGGCGGGAGCTCCTACAATGAGCAGTTCTTC. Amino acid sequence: CANSQAYGGSSYNEQFF.

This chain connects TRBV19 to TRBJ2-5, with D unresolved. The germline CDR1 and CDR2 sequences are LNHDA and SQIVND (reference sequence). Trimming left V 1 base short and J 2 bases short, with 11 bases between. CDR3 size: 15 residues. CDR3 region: CASSIGQSAQETQYF. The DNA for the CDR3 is TGTGCCAGTAGTATAGGGCAGTCCGCACAAGAGACCCAGTACTTC.

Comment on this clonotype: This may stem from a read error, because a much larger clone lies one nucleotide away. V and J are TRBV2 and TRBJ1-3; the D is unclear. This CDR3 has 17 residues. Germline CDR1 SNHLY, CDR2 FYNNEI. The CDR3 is CASRLETFQGSGYTIYF. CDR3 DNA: TGTGCCAGCAGACTGGAGACGTTTCAAGGCTCTGGATACACCATATATTTT.

In DNA form, the CDR3 reads TGTGCCAGCAGCTTAGCCGGGACACTCGCTTTCTTT. This encodes CASSLAGTLAFF. The V call is TRBV7-9, the J call TRBJ1-1; possibly TRBD1 for D (6 bases). The germline V gene encodes CDR1 SEHNR and CDR2 FQNEAQ (reference sequence). The V and J ends lost 0 bases and 11 bases respectively, with 10 bases between them. This CDR3 is built from 12 residues.

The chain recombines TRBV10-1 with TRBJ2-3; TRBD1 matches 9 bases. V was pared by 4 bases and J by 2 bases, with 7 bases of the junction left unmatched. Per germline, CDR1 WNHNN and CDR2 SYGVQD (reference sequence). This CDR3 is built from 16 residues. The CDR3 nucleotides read TGCGCCAGCAGTGCTCCGGGACAGGGTTACACAGATACGCAGTATTTT. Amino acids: CASSAPGQGYTDTQYF.

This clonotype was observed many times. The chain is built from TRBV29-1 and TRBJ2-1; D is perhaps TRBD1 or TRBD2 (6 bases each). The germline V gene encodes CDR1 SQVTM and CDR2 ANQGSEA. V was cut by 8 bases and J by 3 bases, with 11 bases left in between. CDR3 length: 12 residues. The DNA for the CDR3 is TGCAGCCCGCGGGACAACTACAATGAGCAGTTCTTC. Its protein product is CSPRDNYNEQFF.

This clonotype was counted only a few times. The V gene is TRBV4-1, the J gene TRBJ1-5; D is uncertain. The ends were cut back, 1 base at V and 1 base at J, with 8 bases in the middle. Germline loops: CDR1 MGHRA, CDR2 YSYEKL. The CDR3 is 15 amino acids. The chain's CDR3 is CASSQVTNSNQPQHF. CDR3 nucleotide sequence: TGCGCCAGCAGCCAAGTCACAAACAGCAATCAGCCCCAGCATTTT.

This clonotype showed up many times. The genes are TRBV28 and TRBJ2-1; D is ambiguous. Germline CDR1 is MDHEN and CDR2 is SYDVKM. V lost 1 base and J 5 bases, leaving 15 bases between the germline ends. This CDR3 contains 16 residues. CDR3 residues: CASSLYEVSRDNEQFF. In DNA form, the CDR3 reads TGTGCCAGCAGTTTATATGAGGTGTCCCGCGACAATGAGCAGTTCTTC. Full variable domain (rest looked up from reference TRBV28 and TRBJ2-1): DVKVTQSSRYLVKRTGEKVFLECVQDMDHENMFWYRQDPGLGLRLIYFSYDVKMKEKGDIPEGYSVSREKKERFSLILESASTNQTSMYLCASSLYEVSRDNEQFFGPGTRLTVL.

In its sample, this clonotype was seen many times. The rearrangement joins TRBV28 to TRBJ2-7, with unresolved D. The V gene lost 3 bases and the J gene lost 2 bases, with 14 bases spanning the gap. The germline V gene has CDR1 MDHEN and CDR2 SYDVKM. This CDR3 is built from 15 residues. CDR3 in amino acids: CASSFSGPAPYEQYF. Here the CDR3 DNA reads TGTGCCAGCAGTTTTAGTGGTCCGGCGCCCTACGAGCAGTACTTC.

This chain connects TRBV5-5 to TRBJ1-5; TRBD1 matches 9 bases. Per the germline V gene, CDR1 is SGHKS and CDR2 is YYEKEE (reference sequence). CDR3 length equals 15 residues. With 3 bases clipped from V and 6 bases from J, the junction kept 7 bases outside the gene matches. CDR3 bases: TGTGCCAGCAGCTCCGGGACAGGGACCCTTCAGCCCCAGCATTTT. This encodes CASSSGTGTLQPQHF. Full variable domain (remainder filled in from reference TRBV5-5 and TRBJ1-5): DAGVTQSPTHLIKTRGQQVTLRCSPISGHKSVSWYQQVLGQGPQFIFQYYEKEERGRGNFPDRFSARQFPNYSSELNVNALLLGDSALYLCASSSGTGTLQPQHFGDGTRLSIL.

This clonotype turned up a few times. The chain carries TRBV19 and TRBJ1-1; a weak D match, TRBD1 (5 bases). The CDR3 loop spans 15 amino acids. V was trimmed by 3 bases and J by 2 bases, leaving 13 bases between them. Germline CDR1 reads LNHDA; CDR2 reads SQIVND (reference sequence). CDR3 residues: CASSISAGHNTEAFF. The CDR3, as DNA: TGTGCCAGTAGTATTTCTGCAGGACACAACACTGAAGCTTTCTTT.

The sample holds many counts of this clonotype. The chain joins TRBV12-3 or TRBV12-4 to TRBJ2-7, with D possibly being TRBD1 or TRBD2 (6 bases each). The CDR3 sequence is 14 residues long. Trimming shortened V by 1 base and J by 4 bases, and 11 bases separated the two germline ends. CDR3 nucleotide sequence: TGTGCCAGCAGTTTAGACGGGGGCGGATACGAGCAGTACTTC. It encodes CASSLDGGGYEQYF.

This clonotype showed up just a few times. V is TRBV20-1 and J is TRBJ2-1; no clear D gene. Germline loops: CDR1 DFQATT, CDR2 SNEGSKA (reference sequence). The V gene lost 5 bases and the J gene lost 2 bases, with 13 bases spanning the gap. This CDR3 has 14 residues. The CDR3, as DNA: TGCAGTGCTGGCGGCGGCCTTACCTACAATGAGCAGTTCTTC. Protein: CSAGGGLTYNEQFF.

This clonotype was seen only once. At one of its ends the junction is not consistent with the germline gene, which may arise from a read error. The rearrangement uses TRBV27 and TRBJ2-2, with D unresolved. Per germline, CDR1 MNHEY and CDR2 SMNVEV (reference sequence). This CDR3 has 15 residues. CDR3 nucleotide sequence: TGTGCCAGCAGTTCGTGGCAGAAAAACACCGAGGAGCTGTTTTTT. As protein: CASSSWQKNTEELFF.

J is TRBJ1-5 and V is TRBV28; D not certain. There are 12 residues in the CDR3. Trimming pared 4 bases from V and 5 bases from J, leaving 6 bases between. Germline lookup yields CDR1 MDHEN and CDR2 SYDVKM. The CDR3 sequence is CASSSLHQPQHF. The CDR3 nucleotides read TGTGCCAGCAGTTCCCTCCATCAGCCCCAGCATTTT.

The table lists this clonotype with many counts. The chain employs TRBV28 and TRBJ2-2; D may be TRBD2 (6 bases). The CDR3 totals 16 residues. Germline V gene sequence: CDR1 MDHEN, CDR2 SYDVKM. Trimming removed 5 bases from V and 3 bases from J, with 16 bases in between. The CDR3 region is CASSPPRWGDTGELFF. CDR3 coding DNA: TGTGCCAGCAGTCCCCCCCGGTGGGGGGACACCGGGGAGCTGTTTTTT.

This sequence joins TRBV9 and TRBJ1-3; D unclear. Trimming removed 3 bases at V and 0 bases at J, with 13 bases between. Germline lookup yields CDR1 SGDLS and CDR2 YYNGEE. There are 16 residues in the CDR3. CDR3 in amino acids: CASSAYTRSSGNTIYF. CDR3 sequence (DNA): TGTGCCAGCAGCGCATACACTAGGAGCTCTGGAAACACCATATATTTT.

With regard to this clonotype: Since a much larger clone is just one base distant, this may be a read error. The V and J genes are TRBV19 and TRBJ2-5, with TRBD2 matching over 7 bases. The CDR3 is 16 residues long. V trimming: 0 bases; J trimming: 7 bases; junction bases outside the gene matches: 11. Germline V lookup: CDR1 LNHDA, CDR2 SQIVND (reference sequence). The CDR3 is CASSIDGGRGMGTQYF. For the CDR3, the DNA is TGTGCCAGTAGTATAGACGGCGGGAGAGGTATGGGGACCCAGTACTTC.

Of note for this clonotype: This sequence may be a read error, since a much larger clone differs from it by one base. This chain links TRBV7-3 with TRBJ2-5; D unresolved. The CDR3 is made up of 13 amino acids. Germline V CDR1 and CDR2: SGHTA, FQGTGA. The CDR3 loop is CTSSPPQSETQYF. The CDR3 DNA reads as TGTACCAGCAGCCCACCTCAATCCGAGACCCAGTACTTC.

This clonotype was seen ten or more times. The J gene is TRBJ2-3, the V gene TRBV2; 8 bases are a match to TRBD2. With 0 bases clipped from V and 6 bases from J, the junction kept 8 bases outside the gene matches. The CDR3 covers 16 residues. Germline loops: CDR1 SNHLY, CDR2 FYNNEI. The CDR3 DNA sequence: TGTGCCAGCAGTGAAGCGGTTACTAGCGGCGGTGATACGCAGTATTTT. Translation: CASSEAVTSGGDTQYF.